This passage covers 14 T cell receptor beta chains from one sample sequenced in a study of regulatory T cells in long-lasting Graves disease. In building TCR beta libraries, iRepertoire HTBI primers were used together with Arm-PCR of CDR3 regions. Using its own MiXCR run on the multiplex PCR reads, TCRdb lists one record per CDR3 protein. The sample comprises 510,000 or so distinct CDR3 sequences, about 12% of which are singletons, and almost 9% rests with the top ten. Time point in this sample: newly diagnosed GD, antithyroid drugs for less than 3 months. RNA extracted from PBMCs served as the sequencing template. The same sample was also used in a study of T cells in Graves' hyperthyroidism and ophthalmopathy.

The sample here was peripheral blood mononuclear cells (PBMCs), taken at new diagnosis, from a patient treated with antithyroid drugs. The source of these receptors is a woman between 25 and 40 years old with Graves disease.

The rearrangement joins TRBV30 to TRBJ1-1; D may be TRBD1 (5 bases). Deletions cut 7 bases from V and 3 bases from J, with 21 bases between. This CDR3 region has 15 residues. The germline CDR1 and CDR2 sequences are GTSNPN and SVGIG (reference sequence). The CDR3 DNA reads TGTGCCTCTAGGGGCCCTACAGCCGAGGACACTGAAGCTTTCTTT. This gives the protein CASRGPTAEDTEAFF.

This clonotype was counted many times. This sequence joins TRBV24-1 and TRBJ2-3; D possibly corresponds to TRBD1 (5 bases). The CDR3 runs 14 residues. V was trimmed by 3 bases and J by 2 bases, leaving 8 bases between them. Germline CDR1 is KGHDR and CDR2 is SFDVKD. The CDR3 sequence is CATSDARATDTQYF. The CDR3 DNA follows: TGTGCCACCAGTGATGCCAGGGCCACAGATACGCAGTATTTT.

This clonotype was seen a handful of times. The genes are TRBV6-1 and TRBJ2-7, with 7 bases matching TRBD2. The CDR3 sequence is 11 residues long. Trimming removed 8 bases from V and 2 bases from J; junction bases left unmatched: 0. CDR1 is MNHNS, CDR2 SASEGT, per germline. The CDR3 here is CASAGAYEQYF. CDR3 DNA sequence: TGTGCCAGCGCGGGGGCCTACGAGCAGTACTTC.

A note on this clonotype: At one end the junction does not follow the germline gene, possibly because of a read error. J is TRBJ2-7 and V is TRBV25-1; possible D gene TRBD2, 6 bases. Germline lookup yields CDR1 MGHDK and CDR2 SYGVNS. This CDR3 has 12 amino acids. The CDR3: CASSESGRTPSF. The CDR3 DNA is TGTGCCAGCAGTGAATCAGGGAGGACTCCGAGTTTC.

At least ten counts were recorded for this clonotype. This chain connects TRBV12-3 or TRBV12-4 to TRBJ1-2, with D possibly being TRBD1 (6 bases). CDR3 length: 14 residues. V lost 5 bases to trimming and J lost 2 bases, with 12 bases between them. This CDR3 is CASSLTGRNYGYTF. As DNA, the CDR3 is TGTGCCAGCAGTCTGACAGGACGGAACTATGGCTACACCTTC.

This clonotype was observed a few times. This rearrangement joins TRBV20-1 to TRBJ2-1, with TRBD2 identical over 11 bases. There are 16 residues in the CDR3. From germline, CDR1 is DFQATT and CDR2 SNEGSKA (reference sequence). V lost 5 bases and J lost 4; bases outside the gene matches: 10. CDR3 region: CSAVGAGLAVYNEQFF. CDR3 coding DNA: TGCAGTGCTGTGGGGGCGGGACTAGCGGTATACAATGAGCAGTTCTTC.

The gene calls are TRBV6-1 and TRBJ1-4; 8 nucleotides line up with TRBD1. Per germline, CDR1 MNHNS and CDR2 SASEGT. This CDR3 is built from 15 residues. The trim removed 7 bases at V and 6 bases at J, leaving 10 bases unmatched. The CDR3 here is CASTLETGEDEKLFF. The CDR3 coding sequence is TGTGCCAGCACCCTGGAGACAGGGGAGGATGAAAAACTGTTTTTT.

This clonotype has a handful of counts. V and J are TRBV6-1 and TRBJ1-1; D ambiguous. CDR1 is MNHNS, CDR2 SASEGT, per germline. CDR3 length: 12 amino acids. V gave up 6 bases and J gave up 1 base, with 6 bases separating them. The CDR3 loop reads CASRTANTEAFF. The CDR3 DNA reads TGTGCCAGCAGGACGGCGAACACTGAAGCTTTCTTT.

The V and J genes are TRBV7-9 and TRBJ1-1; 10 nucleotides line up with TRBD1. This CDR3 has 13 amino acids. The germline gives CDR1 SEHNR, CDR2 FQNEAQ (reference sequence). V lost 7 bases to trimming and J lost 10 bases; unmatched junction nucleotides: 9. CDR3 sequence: CASNYQDRGRAFF. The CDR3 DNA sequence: TGTGCCAGCAATTACCAAGACAGGGGGCGAGCTTTCTTT.

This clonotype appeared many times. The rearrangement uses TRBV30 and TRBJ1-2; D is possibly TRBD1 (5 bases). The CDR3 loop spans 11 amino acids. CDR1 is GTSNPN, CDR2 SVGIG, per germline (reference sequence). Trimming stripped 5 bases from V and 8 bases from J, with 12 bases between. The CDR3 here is CAWGTLTGYTF. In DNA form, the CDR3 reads TGTGCCTGGGGGACCCTGACGGGCTACACCTTC.

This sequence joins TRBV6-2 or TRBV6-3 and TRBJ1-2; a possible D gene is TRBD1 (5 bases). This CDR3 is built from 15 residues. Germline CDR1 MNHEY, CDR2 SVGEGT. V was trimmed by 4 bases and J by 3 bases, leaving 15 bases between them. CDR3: CASSFDGAVDYGYTF. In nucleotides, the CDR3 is TGTGCCAGCAGTTTCGACGGGGCGGTGGACTATGGCTACACCTTC.

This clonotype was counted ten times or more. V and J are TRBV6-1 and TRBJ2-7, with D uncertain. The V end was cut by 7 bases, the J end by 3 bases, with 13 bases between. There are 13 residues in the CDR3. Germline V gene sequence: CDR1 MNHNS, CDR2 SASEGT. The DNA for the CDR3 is TGTGCCAGCAAGAGACTCACGGGCTACGAGCAGTACTTC. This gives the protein CASKRLTGYEQYF.

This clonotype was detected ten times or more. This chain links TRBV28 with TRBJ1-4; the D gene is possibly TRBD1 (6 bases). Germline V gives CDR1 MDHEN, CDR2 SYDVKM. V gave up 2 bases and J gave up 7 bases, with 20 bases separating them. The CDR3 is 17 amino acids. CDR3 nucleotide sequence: TGTGCCAGCAGTTTAGTGGGTAGGGGGGCTTCAGTTGAAAAACTGTTTTTT. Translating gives CASSLVGRGASVEKLFF.

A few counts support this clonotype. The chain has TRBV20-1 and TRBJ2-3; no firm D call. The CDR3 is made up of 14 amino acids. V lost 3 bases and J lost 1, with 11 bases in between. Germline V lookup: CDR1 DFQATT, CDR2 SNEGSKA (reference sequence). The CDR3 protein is CSAREALGTDTQYF. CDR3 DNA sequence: TGCAGTGCTAGGGAAGCGTTGGGCACAGATACGCAGTATTTT.